These 10 T cell receptor beta chains were all obtained from the same sample, sequenced in a study of cytomegalovirus exposure and HLA in healthy donors. The PCR employed 60 Vbeta primers together with 13 Jbeta primers. Here immunoSEQ multiplex PCR was the method, and the copy in TCRdb shows in-frame clones only, minus some. The table lists around 170,000 clones, about three quarters of them singletons. Material: PBMCs. Receptors originate from a man aged 35-49 years in good health and CMV-seronegative.

The chain employs TRBV5-1 and TRBJ2-7; D gene unclear. Deletions cut 3 bases from V and 0 bases from J, with 7 bases between. CDR3 size: 13 residues. In germline, CDR1 is SGHRS, CDR2 YFSETQ. The CDR3 DNA reads TGCGCCAGCAGCTCCACGAGCTCCTACGAGCAGTACTTC. Translating gives CASSSTSSYEQYF. The complete variable domain, with remaining parts taken from reference TRBV5-1 and TRBJ2-7, reads KAGVTQTPRYLIKTRGQQVTLSCSPISGHRSVSWYQQTPGQGLQFLFEYFSETQRNKGNFPGRFSGRQFSNSRSEMNVSTLELGDSALYLCASSSTSSYEQYFGPGTRLTVT.

The chain combines TRBV18 with TRBJ1-2; D is undetermined. V gave up 3 bases and J gave up 6 bases, with 11 bases separating them. Per germline, CDR1 KGHSH and CDR2 LQKENI. The CDR3 covers 13 residues. This CDR3 is CASSPPVGDGYTF. DNA for the CDR3: TGTGCCAGCTCACCTCCAGTAGGAGATGGCTACACCTTC.

This chain joins TRBV5-1 and TRBJ2-3; 7 bases agree with TRBD2. From germline, CDR1 is SGHRS and CDR2 YFSETQ. Trimming at V came to 3 bases and at J to 0 bases, leaving 4 bases not matched to a gene. The length of the CDR3 is 15 residues. Written as DNA, the CDR3 is TGCGCCAGCAGCTCTTCGGGGGGTAGCACAGATACGCAGTATTTT. Its translation is CASSSSGGSTDTQYF.

The chain couples TRBV18 to TRBJ1-5; perhaps TRBD1 as D (6 bases). The V end was cut by 1 base, the J end by 11 bases, with 15 bases between. The CDR3 has 14 amino acids. Germline V gene data show CDR1 as KGHSH and CDR2 as LQKENI. The CDR3: CASSPQQGLGSQHF. CDR3 DNA sequence: TGTGCCAGCTCACCACAACAGGGTCTCGGGTCCCAGCATTTT.

The gene calls are TRBV14 and TRBJ2-6, with D maybe TRBD2 (5 bases). This CDR3 has 16 residues. Looked up from germline, CDR1 is SGHDN and CDR2 is FVKESK. V was pared by 1 base and J by 2 bases, with 9 bases between. This CDR3 is CASSQVSGAGANVLTF. The CDR3 nucleotides are TGTGCCAGCAGCCAAGTGAGCGGCGCTGGGGCCAACGTCCTGACTTTC. Full variable domain (rest looked up from reference TRBV14 and TRBJ2-6): EAGVTQFPSHSVIEKGQTVTLRCDPISGHDNLYWYRRVMGKEIKFLLHFVKESKQDESGMPNNRFLAERTGGTYSTLKVQPAELEDSGVYFCASSQVSGAGANVLTFGAGSRLTVL.

V and J are TRBV19 and TRBJ2-2; weak D call: TRBD1 (5 bases). Trimming pared 5 bases from V and 0 bases from J, leaving 25 bases between. The CDR3 has 20 residues. Per germline, CDR1 LNHDA and CDR2 SQIVND (reference sequence). Here the CDR3 reads CASSPIRKGPSSPNTGELFF. CDR3 DNA: TGTGCCAGTAGTCCCATTAGAAAGGGGCCATCCTCCCCGAACACCGGGGAGCTGTTTTTT.

The genes are TRBV5-4 and TRBJ1-6; a possible D gene is TRBD1 (5 bases). The CDR3 runs to 15 residues. V lost 0 bases and J lost 9, with 13 bases in between. Germline V gives CDR1 SGHNT, CDR2 YYREEE (reference sequence). CDR3 sequence reads: CASSLERRVTSPLHF. The CDR3 nucleotides read TGTGCCAGCAGCTTGGAACGCAGGGTGACTTCACCCCTCCACTTT.

This chain joins TRBV7-9 and TRBJ1-2, with D tentatively TRBD1 (5 bases). The CDR3 sequence is 12 residues long. Germline-derived CDR1 and CDR2 are SEHNR and FQNEAQ (reference sequence). Trimming took 5 bases from V and 4 from J, leaving 8 bases between them. The DNA of the CDR3 is TGTGCCAGCAGCGTAGACAGCTATGGCTACACCTTC. Translation gives CASSVDSYGYTF.

V usage is TRBV21-1 and J usage is TRBJ1-1. TRBV21-1 is a recognized pseudogene. The CDR3 sequence is 13 residues long. CDR3 bases: TGTGCCAGCAGCACGTGGCGGGCTAATGAAGCTTTCTTT. Translating gives CASSTWRANEAFF.

The chain employs TRBV6-5 and TRBJ1-5; 7 positions agree with TRBD1. The CDR3 consists of 15 residues. The V gene's germline CDR1 is MNHEY and CDR2 SVGAGI. Losses at the gene ends were 6 bases for V and 2 bases for J; bases not matched to a gene: 7. The CDR3 spells CASSRTTGGNQPQHF. CDR3 nucleotide sequence: TGTGCCAGCAGCCGAACTACAGGGGGCAATCAGCCCCAGCATTTT.